Included here is one T cell receptor (beta chain) sequence, with context. The antigen is unknown. These data originate in a study of cytomegalovirus exposure and HLA in healthy donors. Across the whole study: A subsequent analysis reported that the roughly 130 validation repertoires were produced on the same platform that had also been used for the roughly 700 first-cohort repertoires.

TCRdb's table, derived via immunoSEQ multiplex PCR, lists solely in-frame clones and lacks some. The table lists around 350,000 clones, about nine tenths of them singletons. The donors were members of the validation cohort, which comprised approximately 120 subjects and was separate from the first cohort of several hundred subjects. Overall study results and limits: As was reported, the classifier diagnosed cytomegalovirus status with high specificity and sensitivity. While the bulk of TCR sequences proved rare, some public TCRs turned up in many donors.

This CDR3 region has 14 residues. Looked up from germline, CDR1 is ENHRY and CDR2 is SYGVKD. Trimming removed 6 bases from V and 7 bases from J; junction bases left unmatched: 3. Material: PBMCs. This TCR came from a young woman in good health and CMV-seronegative. This rearrangement joins TRBV10-3 to TRBJ2-1; the match to TRBD2 covers 13 bases. The CDR3 sequence: CAIRPGLAGNEQFF. The CDR3 region has the DNA TGTGCCATCAGACCGGGACTAGCGGGGAATGAGCAGTTCTTC.